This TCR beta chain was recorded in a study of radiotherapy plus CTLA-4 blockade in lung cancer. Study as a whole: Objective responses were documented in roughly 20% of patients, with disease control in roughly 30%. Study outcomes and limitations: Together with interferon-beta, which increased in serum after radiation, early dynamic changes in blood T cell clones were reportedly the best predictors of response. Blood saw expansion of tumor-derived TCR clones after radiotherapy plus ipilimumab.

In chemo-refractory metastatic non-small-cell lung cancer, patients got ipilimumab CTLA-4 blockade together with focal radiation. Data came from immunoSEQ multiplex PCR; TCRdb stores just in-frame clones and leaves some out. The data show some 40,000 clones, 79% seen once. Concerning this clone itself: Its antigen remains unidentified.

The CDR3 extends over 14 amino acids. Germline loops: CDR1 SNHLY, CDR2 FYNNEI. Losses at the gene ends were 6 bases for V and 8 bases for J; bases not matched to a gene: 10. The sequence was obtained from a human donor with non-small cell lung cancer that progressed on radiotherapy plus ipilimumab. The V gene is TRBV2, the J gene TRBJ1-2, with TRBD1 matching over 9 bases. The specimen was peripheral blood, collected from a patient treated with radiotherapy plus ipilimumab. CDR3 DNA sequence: TGTGCCAGCAGGCCGGGACAGGGAGAGATCGGCTACACCTTC. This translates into CASRPGQGEIGYTF.